The sequence of this T cell receptor beta chain was determined in a study of blood T cell repertoires in COVID-19. The overall study: Samples taken during acute and convalescent COVID-19 were collected in the United States, Italy and Spain.

CDR1 and CDR2 (germline): LNHDA, SQIVND (reference sequence). The CDR3 spans 16 residues. Trimming shortened V by 5 bases and J by 0 bases, and 14 bases separated the two germline ends. Authors' data handling: Using reference gene primer amplification, nucleated cell counts were estimated. The method was immunoSEQ multiplex PCR; TCRdb's version includes in-frame clones alone and lacks a portion of them. V, J and clone size are taken as reported in that table, and D and trimming were inferred from the DNA itself. The table lists 240,000 or so clones, approximately 86% of them singletons. This clone has just a few counts.

Sequenced sample: peripheral blood. The chain has TRBV19 and TRBJ1-5, with a weak D call TRBD1 (6 bases). The sequence derives from a woman aged 70-85 years with active or convalescent COVID-19. The CDR3, as DNA: TGTGCCAGTAGTCGAGCAGGGGACCGTAGCAATCAGCCCCAGCATTTT. This codes for CASSRAGDRSNQPQHF. Combining the CDR3 with reference TRBV19 and TRBJ1-5 gives the whole variable domain DGGITQSPKYLFRKEGQNVTLSCEQNLNHDAMYWYRQDPGQGLRLIYYSQIVNDFQKGDIAEGYSVSREKKESFPLTVTSAQKNPTAFYLCASSRAGDRSNQPQHFGDGTRLSIL.